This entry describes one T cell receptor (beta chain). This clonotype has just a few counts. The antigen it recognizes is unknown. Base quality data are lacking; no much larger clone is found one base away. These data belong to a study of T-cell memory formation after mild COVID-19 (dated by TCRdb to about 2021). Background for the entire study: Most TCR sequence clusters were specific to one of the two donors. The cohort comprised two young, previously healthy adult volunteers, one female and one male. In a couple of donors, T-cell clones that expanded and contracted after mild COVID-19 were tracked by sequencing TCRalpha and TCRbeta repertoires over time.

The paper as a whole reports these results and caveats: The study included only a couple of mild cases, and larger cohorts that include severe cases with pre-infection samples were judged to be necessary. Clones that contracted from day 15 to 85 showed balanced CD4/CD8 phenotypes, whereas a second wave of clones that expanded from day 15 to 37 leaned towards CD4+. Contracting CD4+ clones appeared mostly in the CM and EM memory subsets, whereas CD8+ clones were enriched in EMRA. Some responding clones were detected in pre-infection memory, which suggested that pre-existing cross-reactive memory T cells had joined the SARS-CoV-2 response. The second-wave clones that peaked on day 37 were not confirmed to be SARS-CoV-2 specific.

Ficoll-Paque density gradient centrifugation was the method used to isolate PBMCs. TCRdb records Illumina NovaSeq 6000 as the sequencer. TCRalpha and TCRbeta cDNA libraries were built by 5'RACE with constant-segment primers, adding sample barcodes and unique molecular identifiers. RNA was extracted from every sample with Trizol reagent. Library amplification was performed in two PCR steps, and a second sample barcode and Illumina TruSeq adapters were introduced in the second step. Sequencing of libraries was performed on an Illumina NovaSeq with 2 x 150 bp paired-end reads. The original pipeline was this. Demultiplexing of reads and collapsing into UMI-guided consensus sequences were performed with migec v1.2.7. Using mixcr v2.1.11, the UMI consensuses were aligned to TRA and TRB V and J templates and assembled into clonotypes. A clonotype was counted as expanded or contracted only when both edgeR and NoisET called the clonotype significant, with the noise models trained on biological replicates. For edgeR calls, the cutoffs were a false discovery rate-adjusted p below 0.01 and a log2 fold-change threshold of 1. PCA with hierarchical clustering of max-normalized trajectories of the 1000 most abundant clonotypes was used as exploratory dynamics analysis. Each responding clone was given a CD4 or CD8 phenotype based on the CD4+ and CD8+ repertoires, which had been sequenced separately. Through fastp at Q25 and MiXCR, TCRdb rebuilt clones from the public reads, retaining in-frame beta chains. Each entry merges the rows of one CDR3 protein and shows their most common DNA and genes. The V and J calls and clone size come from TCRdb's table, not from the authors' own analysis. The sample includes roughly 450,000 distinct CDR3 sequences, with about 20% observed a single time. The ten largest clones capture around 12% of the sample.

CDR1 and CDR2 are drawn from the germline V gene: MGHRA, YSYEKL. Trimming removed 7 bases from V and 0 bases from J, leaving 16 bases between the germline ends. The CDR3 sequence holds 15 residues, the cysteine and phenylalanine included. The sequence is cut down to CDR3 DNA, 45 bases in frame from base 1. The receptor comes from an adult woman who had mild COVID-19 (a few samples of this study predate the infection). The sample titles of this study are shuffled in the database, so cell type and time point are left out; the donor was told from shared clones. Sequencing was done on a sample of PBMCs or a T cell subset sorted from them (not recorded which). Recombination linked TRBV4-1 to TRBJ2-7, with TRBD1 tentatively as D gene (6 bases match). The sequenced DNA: TGCGCCAGCACTAAGGGGGTAGATAGCTCCTACGAGCAGTACTTC. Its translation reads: CASTKGVDSSYEQYF.